This T cell receptor beta chain emerged from a study of blood T cell repertoires in COVID-19. Background on the study: The United States, Italy and Spain were the sources of the acute and convalescent COVID-19 samples. The cDNA or gDNA used as material had been derived from T cells, B-cell-depleted T cells, or PBMCs.

Seattle patients were enrolled during active infection and followed longitudinally. The CDR3 contains 13 residues. Germline V gives CDR1 MGHRA, CDR2 YSYEKL. J lost 4 bases, V lost 8 bases, and 2 bases had no gene match. In the original analysis: For nucleated cells, counts were estimated from reference gene primer amplification. Here immunoSEQ multiplex PCR was the method, and the copy in TCRdb shows in-frame clones only, minus some. V, J and clone size reflect that table, while D and trimming were determined from the DNA. In the table there are more than 80,000 clones, 90% of which are singletons. Material for sequencing was peripheral blood. J is TRBJ2-1 and V is TRBV4-1, with TRBD2 matching 10 bases. The clonotype originates from a man younger than 35 with COVID-19, enrolled during active disease. CDR3 DNA: TGCGCCAGCGGGACTAGCGTTTACAATGAGCAGTTCTTC. This sequence encodes CASGTSVYNEQFF.